This T cell receptor (beta chain) is drawn from a study of T cell therapy product for transplant patients (dated by TCRdb to about 2019). With respect to the entire study: The wider healthy donor group comprised 20 or so individuals, approximately 10 male and 9 female, aged 25 to 81 years, in Berlin, Germany. The expansion media contained either IL-7 and IL-15 at 10 ng/ml or IL-2 at roughly 46 U/ml. To assess clonal composition, TCRbeta repertoires were compared between rapamycin-treated and untreated CMV-specific T-cell products derived from the same donors. A next-generation autologous adoptive antiviral T-cell product was developed for immunosuppressed solid organ transplant patients, with CMV used as the model virus. Healthy donors (n = 3) were included in the TCRbeta repertoire analysis of rapamycin-treated and untreated products. The research as a whole found: Many clones were shared between paired products from the same donor, whereas no overlap was observed between repertoires from different donors. Approximately 64% of the repertoire was covered by the top 10 clones in rapamycin-treated products, versus approximately 90% in untreated products. Compared with untreated products, rapamycin-treated products had a more diverse, less clonal TCRbeta repertoire and more distinct clones. According to the authors' suggestion, the increased clonal diversity in Rapa-TCPs may reflect the survival of low-frequency clones and the preferential expansion of central memory T cells.

Genomic DNA was extracted using an AllPrep DNA/RNA Kit, and TCRbeta CDR3 regions were amplified using the immunoSEQ hsTCRb Kit. Concerning the study's data processing: In-frame CDR3 nucleotide sequences without stop codons were defined as productive rearrangements and were analyzed in immunoSEQ Analyzer 3.0. Sample overlap was measured using the Morisita index, while clonality was calculated from productive entropy normalized to the number of productive rearrangements. The table was pulled from immuneACCESS by TCRdb, which kept in-frame rearrangements only. Such tables lose some clones; where checked, under half of the loss comes from unresolved V genes, and the rest has no known cause. V, J and clone size were drawn from that table, and D and trimming were deduced from the DNA. Across this sample there are roughly 930 clones, with less than 55% seen only once. Around 25% of the sample belongs to the ten largest clones.

Here the sample's label designates: CMVpp65/IE-1-reactive T cells enriched by IFNgamma capture and expanded in vitro. For less than seven hours, PBMCs were stimulated with overlapping CMV pp65 and IE-1 peptide pools, with each pool at 0.5 ug/ml. IFNgamma-producing CMV-stimulated cells were positively selected with the IFNgamma Secretion Assay-Cell Enrichment and Detection Kit (Miltenyi Biotec). Enriched IFNgamma+ cells were cultured with irradiated autologous feeders plus either IL-7/IL-15 or IL-2 for approximately 20 days. To provide sufficient cells for different cell sorting steps, buffy coats were used from about 15% of the 19 healthy donors. Peripheral blood mononuclear cells were isolated by Biocoll density gradient centrifugation. DRK supplied the buffy coats from healthy donors. This clone turned up a few times. This receptor's antigen is unknown. Base qualities are not provided; no much larger clone lies one nucleotide away.

Inclusive of the bounding cysteine and phenylalanine, the CDR3 is 15 residues long. Left in the record is the CDR3 DNA by itself, 45 bases read in frame from the first base. Trimming removed 0 bases from V and 1 base from J, leaving 10 bases between the germline ends. The germline V gene encodes CDR1 SGHRS and CDR2 YFSETQ. Specimen: a sorted cell population cultured from PBMCs. The rearranged chain carries TRBV5-1 and TRBJ1-1, and possibly TRBD1, on 5 matching bases. The receptor's source is an adult in good health. The nucleotide sequence reads as follows: TGCGCCAGCAGCTTGGTAACAGGAGCGAACACTGAAGCTTTCTTT. The encoded protein is CASSLVTGANTEAFF. The full variable domain, with segments outside the CDR3 supplied by the reference TRBV5-1 and TRBJ1-1 proteins, appears as KAGVTQTPRYLIKTRGQQVTLSCSPISGHRSVSWYQQTPGQGLQFLFEYFSETQRNKGNFPGRFSGRQFSNSRSEMNVSTLELGDSALYLCASSLVTGANTEAFFGQGTRLTVV.